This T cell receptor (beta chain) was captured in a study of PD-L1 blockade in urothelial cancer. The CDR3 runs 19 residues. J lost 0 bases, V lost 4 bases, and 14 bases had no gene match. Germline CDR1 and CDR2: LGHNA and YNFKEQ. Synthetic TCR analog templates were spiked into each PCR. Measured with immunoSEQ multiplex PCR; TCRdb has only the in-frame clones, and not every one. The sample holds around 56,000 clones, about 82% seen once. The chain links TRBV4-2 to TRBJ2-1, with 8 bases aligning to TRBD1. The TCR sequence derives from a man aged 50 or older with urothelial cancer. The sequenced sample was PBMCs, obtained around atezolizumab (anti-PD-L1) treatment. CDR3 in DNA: TGTGCCAGCAGCCCGCGAGACATCCAGGGGGCCCGCTCCTACAATGAGCAGTTCTTC. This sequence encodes CASSPRDIQGARSYNEQFF.